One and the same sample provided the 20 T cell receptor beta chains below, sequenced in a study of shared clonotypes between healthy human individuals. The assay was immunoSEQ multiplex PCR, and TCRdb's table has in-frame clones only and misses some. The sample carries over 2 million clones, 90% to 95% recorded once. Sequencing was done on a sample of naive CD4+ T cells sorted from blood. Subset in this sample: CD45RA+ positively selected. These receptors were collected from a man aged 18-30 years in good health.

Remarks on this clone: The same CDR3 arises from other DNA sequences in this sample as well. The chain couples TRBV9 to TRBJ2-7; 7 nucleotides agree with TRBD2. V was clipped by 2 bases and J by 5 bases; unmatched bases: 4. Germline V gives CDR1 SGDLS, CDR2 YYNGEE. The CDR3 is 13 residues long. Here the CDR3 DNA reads TGTGCCAGCAGCGTGGACGCGGGGGACGAGCAGTACTTC. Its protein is CASSVDAGDEQYF.

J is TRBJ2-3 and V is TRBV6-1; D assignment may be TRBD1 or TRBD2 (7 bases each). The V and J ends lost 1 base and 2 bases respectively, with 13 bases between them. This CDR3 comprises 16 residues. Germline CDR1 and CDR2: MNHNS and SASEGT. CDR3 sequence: CASSEVRGRVTDTQYF. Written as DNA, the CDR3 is TGTGCCAGCAGTGAAGTCAGGGGGAGGGTCACAGATACGCAGTATTTT.

Here the CDR3 DNA reads TGTGCCAGCAGCCTAATGGGGACAGGGCTGAACACTGAAGCTTTCTTT. Translation: CASSLMGTGLNTEAFF. The genes are TRBV5-4 and TRBJ1-1, with 9 positions matching TRBD1. The trim removed 4 bases at V and 0 bases at J, leaving 7 bases unmatched. The CDR3 is made up of 16 amino acids. Germline assignment: CDR1 SGHNT and CDR2 YYREEE (reference sequence).

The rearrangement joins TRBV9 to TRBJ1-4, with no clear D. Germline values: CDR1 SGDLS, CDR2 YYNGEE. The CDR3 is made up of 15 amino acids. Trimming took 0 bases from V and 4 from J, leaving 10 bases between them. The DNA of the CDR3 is TGTGCCAGCAGCGTAGATGGGAGACATAATGAAAAACTGTTTTTT. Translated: CASSVDGRHNEKLFF.

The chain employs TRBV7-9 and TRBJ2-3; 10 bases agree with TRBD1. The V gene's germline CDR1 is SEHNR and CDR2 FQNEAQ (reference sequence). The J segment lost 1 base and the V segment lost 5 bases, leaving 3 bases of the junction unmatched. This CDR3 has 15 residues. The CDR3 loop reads CASSKGTGGTDTQYF. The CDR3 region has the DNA TGTGCCAGCAGCAAGGGGACAGGGGGCACAGATACGCAGTATTTT.

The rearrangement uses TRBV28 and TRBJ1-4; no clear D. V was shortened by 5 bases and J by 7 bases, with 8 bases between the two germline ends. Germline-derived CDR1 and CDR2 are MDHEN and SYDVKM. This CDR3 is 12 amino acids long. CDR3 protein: CASSRYVEKLFF. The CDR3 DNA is TGTGCCAGCAGTCGCTATGTTGAAAAACTGTTTTTT.

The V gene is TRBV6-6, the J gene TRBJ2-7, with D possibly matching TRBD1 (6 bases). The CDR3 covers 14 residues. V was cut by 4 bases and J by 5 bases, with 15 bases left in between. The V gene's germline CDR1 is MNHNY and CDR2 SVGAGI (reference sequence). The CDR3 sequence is CASSWDTLRDEQYF. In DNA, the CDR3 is TGTGCCAGCAGTTGGGACACCTTAAGAGACGAGCAGTACTTC.

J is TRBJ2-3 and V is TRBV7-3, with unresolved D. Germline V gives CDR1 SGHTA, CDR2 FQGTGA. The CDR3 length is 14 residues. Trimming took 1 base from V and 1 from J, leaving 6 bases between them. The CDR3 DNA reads TGTGCCAGCAGCTTAAATATGGGCACAGATACGCAGTATTTT. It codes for CASSLNMGTDTQYF. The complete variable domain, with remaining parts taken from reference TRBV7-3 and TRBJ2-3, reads GAGVSQTPSNKVTEKGKYVELRCDPISGHTALYWYRQSLGQGPEFLIYFQGTGAADDSGLPNDRFFAVRPEGSVSTLKIQRTERGDSAVYLCASSLNMGTDTQYFGPGTRLTVL.

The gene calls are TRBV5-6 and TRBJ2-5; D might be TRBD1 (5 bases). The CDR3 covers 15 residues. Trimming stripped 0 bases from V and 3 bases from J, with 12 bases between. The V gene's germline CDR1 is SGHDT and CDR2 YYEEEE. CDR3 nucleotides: TGTGCCAGCAGCTTGGCCAGGACACGGAAAGAGACCCAGTACTTC. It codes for CASSLARTRKETQYF.

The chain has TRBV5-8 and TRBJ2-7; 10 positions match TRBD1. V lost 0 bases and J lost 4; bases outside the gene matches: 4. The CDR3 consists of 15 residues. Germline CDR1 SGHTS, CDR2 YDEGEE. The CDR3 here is CASSLGDRGRYEQYF. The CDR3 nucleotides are TGTGCCAGCAGCTTGGGGGACAGGGGTCGGTACGAGCAGTACTTC. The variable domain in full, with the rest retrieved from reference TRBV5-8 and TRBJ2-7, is EAGVTQSPTHLIKTRGQQATLRCSPISGHTSVYWYQQALGLGLQFLLWYDEGEERNRGNFPPRFSGRQFPNYSSELNVNALELEDSALYLCASSLGDRGRYEQYFGPGTRLTVT.

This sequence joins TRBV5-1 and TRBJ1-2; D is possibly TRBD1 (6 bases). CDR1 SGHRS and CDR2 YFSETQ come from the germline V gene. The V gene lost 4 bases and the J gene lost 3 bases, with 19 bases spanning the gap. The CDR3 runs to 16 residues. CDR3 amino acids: CASSLGRDIIDYGYTF. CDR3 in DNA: TGCGCCAGCAGCCTGGGGCGGGACATCATCGACTATGGCTACACCTTC.

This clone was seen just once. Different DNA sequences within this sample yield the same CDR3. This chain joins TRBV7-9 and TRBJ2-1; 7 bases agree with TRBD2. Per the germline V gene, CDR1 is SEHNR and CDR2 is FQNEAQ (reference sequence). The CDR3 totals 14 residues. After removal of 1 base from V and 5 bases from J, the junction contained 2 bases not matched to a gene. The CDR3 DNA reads TGTGCCAGCAGCTTAGGGCGGGGGAACAATGAGCAGTTCTTC. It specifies CASSLGRGNNEQFF.

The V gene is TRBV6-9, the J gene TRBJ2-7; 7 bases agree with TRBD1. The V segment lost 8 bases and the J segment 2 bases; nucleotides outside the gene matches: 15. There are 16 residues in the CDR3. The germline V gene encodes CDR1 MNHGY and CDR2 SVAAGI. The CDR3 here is CASSDSSGTAAYEQYF. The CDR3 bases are TGTGCCAGCTCCGATTCTTCCGGGACAGCGGCCTACGAGCAGTACTTC.

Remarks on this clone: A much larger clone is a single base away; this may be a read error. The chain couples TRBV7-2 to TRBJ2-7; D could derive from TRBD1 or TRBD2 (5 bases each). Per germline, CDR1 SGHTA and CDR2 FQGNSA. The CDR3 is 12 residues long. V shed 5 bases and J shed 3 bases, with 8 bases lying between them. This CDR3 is CASSRDGYEQYF. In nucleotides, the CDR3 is TGTGCCAGCAGCCGGGACGGCTACGAGCAGTACTTC.

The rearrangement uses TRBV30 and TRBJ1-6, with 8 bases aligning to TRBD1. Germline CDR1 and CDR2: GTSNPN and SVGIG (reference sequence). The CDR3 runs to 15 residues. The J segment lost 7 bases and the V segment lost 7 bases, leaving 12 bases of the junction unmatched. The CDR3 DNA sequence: TGTGCCTCGAAACTACAGGGGGTGAGAAATTCACCCCTCCACTTT. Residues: CASKLQGVRNSPLHF.

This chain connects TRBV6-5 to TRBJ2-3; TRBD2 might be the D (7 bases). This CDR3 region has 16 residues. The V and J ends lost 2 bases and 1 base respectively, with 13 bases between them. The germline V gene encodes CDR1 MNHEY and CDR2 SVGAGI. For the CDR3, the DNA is TGTGCCAGCAGTTACCGCCGGGGGGCCGGCACAGATACGCAGTATTTT. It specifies CASSYRRGAGTDTQYF.

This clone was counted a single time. The CDR3 region has the DNA TGTGCCAGCAGCTTGGGCGACTCGGGCGGGAGGTACGAGCAGTACTTC. Translated: CASSLGDSGGRYEQYF. The gene calls are TRBV5-4 and TRBJ2-7; 8 bases match TRBD2. The germline V gene has CDR1 SGHNT and CDR2 YYREEE (reference sequence). The CDR3 loop spans 16 amino acids. Trimming at V came to 0 bases and at J to 4 bases, leaving 9 bases not matched to a gene.

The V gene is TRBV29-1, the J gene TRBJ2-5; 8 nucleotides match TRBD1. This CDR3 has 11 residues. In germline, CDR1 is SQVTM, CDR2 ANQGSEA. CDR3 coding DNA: TGCAGTACACAGGGGGAAGAGACCCAGTACTTC. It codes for CSTQGEETQYF.

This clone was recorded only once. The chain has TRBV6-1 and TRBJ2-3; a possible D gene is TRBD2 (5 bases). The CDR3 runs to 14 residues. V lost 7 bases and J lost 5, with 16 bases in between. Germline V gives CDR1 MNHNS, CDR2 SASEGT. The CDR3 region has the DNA TGTGCCAGCATTTTTGGGGAGATCGGAGATACGCAGTATTTT. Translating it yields CASIFGEIGDTQYF.

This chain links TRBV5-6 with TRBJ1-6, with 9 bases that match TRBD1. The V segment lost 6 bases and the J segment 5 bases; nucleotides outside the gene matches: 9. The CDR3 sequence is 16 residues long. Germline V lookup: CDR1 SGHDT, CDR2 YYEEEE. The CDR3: CASIHRGRKNNSPLHF. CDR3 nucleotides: TGTGCCAGCATCCACAGGGGGCGGAAAAATAATTCACCCCTCCACTTT.